A selection of T cell receptor beta chains follows, all from one sample in a study of T cell repertoires in cytomegalovirus infection. TCRdb reprocessed the reads via MiXCR and lists one record per CDR3 protein. This sample yields approximately 730,000 distinct CDR3 sequences, of which roughly 30% are seen a single time; about 20% belongs to the top ten. These TCRs are of unknown antigen specificity. The sample here was cultured PBMCs, taken from culture after CMV antigen stimulation. Receptors were obtained from a human donor in good health (CMV status not recorded). Some clones in this sample may be carry-over from other donors' samples. Each CDR3 is given without its conserved first and last residue.

v_call: TRBV20-1; j_call: TRBJ2-7; cdr3_length: 10; cdr3_aa: SATRGKDEQY
v_call: TRBV12-5; j_call: TRBJ1-5; cdr3_length: 12; cdr3_aa: ASGSGTSNQPQH
v_call: TRBV19; j_call: TRBJ2-7; cdr3_length: 12; cdr3_aa: ASSIGDSSYEQY
v_call: TRBV6-6; j_call: TRBJ1-1; cdr3_length: 12; cdr3_aa: ASTQNQENTEAF
v_call: TRBV11-2; j_call: TRBJ2-3; cdr3_length: 10; cdr3_aa: ASSLIQDTQY
v_call: TRBV2; j_call: TRBJ1-2; cdr3_length: 10; cdr3_aa: ASSELQAGYT
v_call: TRBV7-2; j_call: TRBJ2-3; cdr3_length: 14; cdr3_aa: ASSARQGPGTDTQY
v_call: TRBV2; j_call: TRBJ2-1; cdr3_length: 11; cdr3_aa: ASRWAVYNEQF
v_call: TRBV7-8; j_call: TRBJ1-2; cdr3_length: 15; cdr3_aa: ASSLASGSWTAYGYT
v_call: TRBV7-7; j_call: TRBJ2-1; cdr3_length: 14; cdr3_aa: ASSLVAGPANNEQF
v_call: TRBV6-1; j_call: TRBJ1-1; cdr3_length: 9; cdr3_aa: ASSYNGAAF
v_call: TRBV29-1; j_call: TRBJ2-3; cdr3_length: 13; cdr3_aa: SVDSYRGYTDTQY
v_call: TRBV4-2; j_call: TRBJ2-1; cdr3_length: 14; cdr3_aa: ASSQDGGGAYNEQF
v_call: TRBV20-1; j_call: TRBJ1-2; cdr3_length: 13; cdr3_aa: SARALTGGAAGYT
v_call: TRBV10-3; j_call: TRBJ2-1; cdr3_length: 11; cdr3_aa: AISERENNEQF
v_call: TRBV12-3/TRBV12-4; j_call: TRBJ2-3; cdr3_length: 13; cdr3_aa: ASSLNGGGGDTQY
v_call: TRBV20-1; j_call: TRBJ2-2; cdr3_length: 14; cdr3_aa: SARDSGGEYTGELF
v_call: TRBV5-4; j_call: TRBJ1-4; cdr3_length: 12; cdr3_aa: ASSHGQGREKLF
v_call: TRBV6-1; j_call: TRBJ2-7; cdr3_length: 12; cdr3_aa: ASSPQGVGYEQY
v_call: TRBV10-3; j_call: TRBJ2-1; cdr3_length: 9; cdr3_aa: AISGDNEQF
v_call: TRBV7-8; j_call: TRBJ2-7; cdr3_length: 13; cdr3_aa: ASSFGTDYSYEQY
v_call: TRBV27; j_call: TRBJ1-1; cdr3_length: 14; cdr3_aa: ASSNDRGSMNTEAF
v_call: TRBV11-2; j_call: TRBJ1-1; cdr3_length: 9; cdr3_aa: ASSVGTEAF
v_call: TRBV2; j_call: TRBJ2-1; cdr3_length: 10; cdr3_aa: APGNRPYQQF
v_call: TRBV6-2/TRBV6-3; j_call: TRBJ2-7; cdr3_length: 12; cdr3_aa: ASSPPGLWAEQY
v_call: TRBV5-6; j_call: TRBJ2-2; cdr3_length: 13; cdr3_aa: ASSFLGLSTGELF
v_call: TRBV4-1; j_call: TRBJ2-3; cdr3_length: 12; cdr3_aa: ASSQAWGVDTQY
v_call: TRBV20-1; j_call: TRBJ2-2; cdr3_length: 14; cdr3_aa: SAPRTGTGGTGELF
v_call: TRBV6-6; j_call: TRBJ2-1; cdr3_length: 15; cdr3_aa: ASSQRGGPSSYNEQF
v_call: TRBV2; j_call: TRBJ1-2; cdr3_length: 13; cdr3_aa: ASRQGSIANYGYT
v_call: TRBV28; j_call: TRBJ2-5; cdr3_length: 12; cdr3_aa: ASSPQQGRVTQY
v_call: TRBV7-8; j_call: TRBJ1-1; cdr3_length: 13; cdr3_aa: ASSLVRGPNTEAF
v_call: TRBV7-2; j_call: TRBJ2-7; cdr3_length: 12; cdr3_aa: ASSPSSGRYEQY
v_call: TRBV19; j_call: TRBJ2-3; cdr3_length: 13; cdr3_aa: ASNDTGGYTDTQY
v_call: TRBV7-4; j_call: TRBJ1-1; cdr3_length: 13; cdr3_aa: ASSLRGLVGTEAF
v_call: TRBV15; j_call: TRBJ2-3; cdr3_length: 14; cdr3_aa: ATSRGGGGLTDTQY
v_call: TRBV29-1; j_call: TRBJ2-7; cdr3_length: 12; cdr3_aa: SVEDRGRSYEQY
v_call: TRBV7-6; j_call: TRBJ2-1; cdr3_length: 11; cdr3_aa: ASRGGGYNEQF